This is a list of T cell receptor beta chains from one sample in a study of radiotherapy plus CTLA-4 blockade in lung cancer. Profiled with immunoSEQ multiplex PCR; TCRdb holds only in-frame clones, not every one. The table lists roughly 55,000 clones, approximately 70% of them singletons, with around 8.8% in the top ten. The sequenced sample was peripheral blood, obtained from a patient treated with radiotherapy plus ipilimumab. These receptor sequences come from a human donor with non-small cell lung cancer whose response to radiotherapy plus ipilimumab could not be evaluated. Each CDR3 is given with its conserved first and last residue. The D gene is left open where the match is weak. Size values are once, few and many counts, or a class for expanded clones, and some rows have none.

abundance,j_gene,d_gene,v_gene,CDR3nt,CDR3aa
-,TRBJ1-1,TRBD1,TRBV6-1,TGTGCCAGCAGTGAAGATACAGGGGTCTCTGAAGCTTTCTTT,CASSEDTGVSEAFF
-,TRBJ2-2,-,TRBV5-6,TGTGCCAGCAGCTTGGTGGTGCGAGAGGCCGGGGAGCTGTTTTTT,CASSLVVREAGELFF
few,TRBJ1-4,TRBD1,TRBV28,TGTGCCAGCAGCCCTGAGACAGGGATGGATGAAAAACTGTTTTTT,CASSPETGMDEKLFF
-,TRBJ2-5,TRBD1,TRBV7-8,TGTGCCAGCAGACCCCGACAGGGCGGGGAGACCCAGTACTTC,CASRPRQGGETQYF
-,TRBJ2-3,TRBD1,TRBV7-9,TGTGCCAGCAGCCTATTGGGACAGGACACAGATACGCAGTATTTT,CASSLLGQDTDTQYF
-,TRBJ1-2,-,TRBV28,TGTGCCAGCAGTTTTGGAGGGGCGGGGTCGGGTCTTAACTATGGCTACACCTTC,CASSFGGAGSGLNYGYTF
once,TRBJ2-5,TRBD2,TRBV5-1,TGCGCCAGCAGCGTAGGGGTTGGACTAGCGGGACAAGAGACCCAGTACTTC,CASSVGVGLAGQETQYF
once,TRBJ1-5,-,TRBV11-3,TGTGCCAGCAGCTTAGTACGAACACCCGGGAGGAATCAGCCCCAGCATTTT,CASSLVRTPGRNQPQHF
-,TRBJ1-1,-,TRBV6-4,TGTGCCAGCAGTGACGACAGGTACACTGAAGCTTTCTTT,CASSDDRYTEAFF
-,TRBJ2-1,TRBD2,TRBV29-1,TGCAGCACCCGACTAGCGGGAGATAATGAGCAGTTCTTC,CSTRLAGDNEQFF
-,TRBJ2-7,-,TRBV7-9,TGTGCCAGCAGCGCCCGTAGGAGGCCTTACGAGCAGTACTTC,CASSARRRPYEQYF
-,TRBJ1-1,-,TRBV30,TGTGCCTGGAGTGTACTCACTGAAGCTTTCTTT,CAWSVLTEAFF
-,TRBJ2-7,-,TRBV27,TGTGCCAGCACCCCTAGGGGGGGCCACTACGAGCAGTACTTC,CASTPRGGHYEQYF
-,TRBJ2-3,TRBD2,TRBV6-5,TGTGCCAGCAGTTTCGGGGGGTCCACAGATACGCAGTATTTT,CASSFGGSTDTQYF
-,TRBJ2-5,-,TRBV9,TGTGCCAGCAGCAAAACAGGGGGGGGGAGCGGTGATGAGCAGTACTTC,CASSKTGGGSGDEQYF
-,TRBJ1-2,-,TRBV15,TGTGCCACCACACAGTCAGATGACTATGGCTACACCTTC,CATTQSDDYGYTF